These 2 T cell receptor beta chains share one sample of origin, sequenced in a study of blood T cell repertoires in COVID-19. The repertoire was sequenced with immunoSEQ multiplex PCR; TCRdb's copy has only in-frame clones and lacks some. The sample records around 190,000 clones, roughly 90% being singletons. Sequences were obtained from peripheral blood. The receptor source for this set is a man in his late teens or twenties with active or convalescent COVID-19.

This rearrangement joins TRBV5-1 to TRBJ2-7; 8 positions agree with TRBD1. The germline V gene has CDR1 SGHRS and CDR2 YFSETQ. The CDR3 loop spans 15 amino acids. The V gene end was trimmed by 4 bases and the J gene end by 4 bases; junction bases not matched to a gene: 10. CDR3 nucleotide sequence: TGCGCCAGCAGCCCAAGGACAGGGATGGGTTACGAGCAGTACTTC. Protein product: CASSPRTGMGYEQYF. Combining the CDR3 with reference TRBV5-1 and TRBJ2-7 gives the whole variable domain KAGVTQTPRYLIKTRGQQVTLSCSPISGHRSVSWYQQTPGQGLQFLFEYFSETQRNKGNFPGRFSGRQFSNSRSEMNVSTLELGDSALYLCASSPRTGMGYEQYFGPGTRLTVT.

The chain has TRBV10-3 and TRBJ2-7; 8 bases agree with TRBD1. V trimming: 8 bases; J trimming: 6 bases; junction bases outside the gene matches: 15. Germline loops: CDR1 ENHRY, CDR2 SYGVKD. The CDR3 loop spans 15 amino acids. The CDR3 sequence: CAIGARTGRVIEQYF. DNA of the CDR3: TGTGCCATCGGTGCAAGGACAGGGAGAGTTATCGAGCAGTACTTC.